The T cell receptor beta chain described here comes from a study of a mutant IDH1 vaccine in newly diagnosed glioma. Study information: Treated patients were approximately 60% male, roughly 40% female, mean age about 41 years. Regarding the study as a whole: Pseudoprogression apparently lacked any relation to changes in top peripheral T cell clonotypes.

Clones were sequenced by immunoSEQ multiplex PCR, and TCRdb holds only the in-frame ones, with some missing. The top ten clones hold around 7.4% of a sample with approximately 92,000 clones, about 80% of them seen once. Indicated time point: baseline, week 1 (first vaccination visit). Treatment specified: pre-vaccination baseline after standard-of-care therapy. In this sample, this clone turned up a few times. Its target is unknown. Between the trimmed V and J ends, which lost 0 bases and 6 bases, there was a span of 6 bases. From germline, CDR1 is SGHTA and CDR2 FQGNSA. The CDR3 loop spans 14 amino acids.

Sequenced here: PBMCs, sampled from a glioma patient treated with radiotherapy, temozolomide or both. The TCR was taken from a woman in her forties or fifties with glioma. The V gene is TRBV7-2, the J gene TRBJ1-6; D uncertain. The CDR3 loop is CASSLAGLNSPLHF. The DNA for the CDR3 is TGTGCCAGCAGCTTAGCGGGTCTTAATTCACCCCTCCACTTT.